The entry that follows covers one T cell receptor beta chain sequence. Antigen specificity is unknown. The sample belongs to a study of T cell responses to AZD1222 COVID-19 vaccine. Broader study findings: The study found vaccine-associated CD4 TCRs spanning spike, dominant at 160-218 and 743-854. Nearly half of unique spike-specific TCRs reportedly avoided B.1.351 and B.1.1.7 mutated regions. Repertoire sampling occurred only after the peak T cell response. Donors in the cohort were predominantly white British and more often female, and clonal diversity was possibly underestimated.

TCRdb keeps only in-frame clones here, not all; method: immunoSEQ multiplex PCR. The sample records around 270,000 clones, 94% being singletons. Trimming removed 6 bases at V and 2 bases at J, with 19 bases between. This CDR3 is built from 16 residues. Germline lookup yields CDR1 SNHLY and CDR2 FYNNEI. The source material was peripheral blood, sampled 28 days after the second AZD1222 dose. This TCR derives from an adult who received the AZD1222 COVID-19 vaccine. The V gene is TRBV2, the J gene TRBJ1-2; D might be TRBD1 (5 bases). CDR3 loop: CASRNSWEGRNYGYTF. DNA for the CDR3: TGTGCCAGCAGGAACTCCTGGGAGGGACGCAACTATGGCTACACCTTC.